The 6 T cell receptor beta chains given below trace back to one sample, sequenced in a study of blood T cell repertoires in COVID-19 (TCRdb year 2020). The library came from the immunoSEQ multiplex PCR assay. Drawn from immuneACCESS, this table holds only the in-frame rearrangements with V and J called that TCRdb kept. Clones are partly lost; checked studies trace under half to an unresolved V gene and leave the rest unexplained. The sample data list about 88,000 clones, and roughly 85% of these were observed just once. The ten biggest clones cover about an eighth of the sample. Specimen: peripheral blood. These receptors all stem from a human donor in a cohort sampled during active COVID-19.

Written as DNA, the CDR3 is TGTGCCAGCAGCTTCGACGCGGGGACCACAGATACGCAGTATTTT. It codes for CASSFDAGTTDTQYF. The V and J genes are TRBV5-4 and TRBJ2-3; weak D call: TRBD2 (6 bases). The CDR3 is 15 residues long. V lost 2 bases, J lost 2 bases, and 12 bases lay in between. Germline V gene sequence: CDR1 SGHNT, CDR2 YYREEE (reference sequence).

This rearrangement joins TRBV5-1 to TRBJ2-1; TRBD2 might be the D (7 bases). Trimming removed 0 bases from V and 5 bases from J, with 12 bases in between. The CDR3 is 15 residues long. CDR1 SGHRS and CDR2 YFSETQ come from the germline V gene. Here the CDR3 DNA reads TGCGCCAGCAGCTTGGGTGGGGGGGCCCACAATGAGCAGTTCTTC. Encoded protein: CASSLGGGAHNEQFF.

CDR3 residues: CASSPHGLAGLLGELFF. CDR3 nucleotide sequence: TGTGCCAGCAGCCCCCATGGACTAGCGGGATTACTCGGGGAGCTGTTTTTT. The V call is TRBV9, the J call TRBJ2-2, with 12 bases lining up with TRBD2. CDR1 SGDLS and CDR2 YYNGEE come from the germline V gene. V lost 4 bases and J lost 7; bases outside the gene matches: 11. This CDR3 contains 17 residues.

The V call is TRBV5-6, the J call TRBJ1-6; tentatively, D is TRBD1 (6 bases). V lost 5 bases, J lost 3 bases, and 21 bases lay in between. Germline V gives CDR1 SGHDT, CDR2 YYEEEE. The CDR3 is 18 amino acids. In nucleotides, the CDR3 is TGTGCCAGCAGTTTTAAGACAGGAGAACAAATCTATAATTCACCCCTCCACTTT. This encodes CASSFKTGEQIYNSPLHF.

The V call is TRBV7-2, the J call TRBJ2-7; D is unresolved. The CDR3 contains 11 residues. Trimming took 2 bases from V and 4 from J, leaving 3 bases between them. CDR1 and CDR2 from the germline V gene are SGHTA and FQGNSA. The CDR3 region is CASSLRYEQYF. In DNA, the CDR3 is TGTGCCAGCAGCTTACGGTACGAGCAGTACTTC.

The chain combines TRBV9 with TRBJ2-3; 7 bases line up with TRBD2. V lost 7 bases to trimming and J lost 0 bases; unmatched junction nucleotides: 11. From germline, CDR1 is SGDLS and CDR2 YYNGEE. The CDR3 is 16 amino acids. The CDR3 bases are TGTGCCAGCTCCCCCGTCCCTAGCGGTAGCACAGATACGCAGTATTTT. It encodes CASSPVPSGSTDTQYF.